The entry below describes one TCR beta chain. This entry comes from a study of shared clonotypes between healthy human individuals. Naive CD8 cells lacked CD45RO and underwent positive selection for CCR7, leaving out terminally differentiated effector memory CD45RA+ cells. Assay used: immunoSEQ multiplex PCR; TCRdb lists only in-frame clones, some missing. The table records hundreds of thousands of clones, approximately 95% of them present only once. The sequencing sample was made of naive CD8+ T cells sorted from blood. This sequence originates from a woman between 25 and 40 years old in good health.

CDR3 loop: CASSETGLAVPYEQYF. Here the CDR3 DNA reads TGTGCCAGCAGTGAGACGGGACTAGCGGTTCCCTACGAGCAGTACTTC. The chain employs TRBV2 and TRBJ2-7; 11 bases map to TRBD2. The CDR3 consists of 16 residues. Germline V lookup: CDR1 SNHLY, CDR2 FYNNEI. The V and J ends lost 3 bases and 2 bases, in that order; junction bases with no gene match: 6. Drawing the rest from reference TRBV2 and TRBJ2-7, the complete variable domain is EPEVTQTPSHQVTQMGQEVILRCVPISNHLYFYWYRQILGQKVEFLVSFYNNEISEKSEIFDDQFSVERPDGSNFTLKIRSTKLEDSAMYFCASSETGLAVPYEQYFGPGTRLTVT.